The present entry profiles one TCR beta chain with its context. This clonotype was observed a few times. Its antigen is still unknown. No much larger clonotype is one base removed from it; base qualities were not supplied. This sample was taken from a study of T cell repertoires in cytomegalovirus infection (dated by TCRdb to the late 2010s). Study-wide context: The HLA type of each donor mattered for the analysis, because public TCR beta signatures pointed to carriage of CMV infection along with the matching HLA type. Overall results and qualifications from the work: The ex vivo response was dominated by HLA-C-restricted CMV-specific TCR beta clonotypes, and the single most frequent clonotype in two of eight donors was supplied by these HLA-C-restricted clonotypes. In both this cohort and an independent cohort of some 370 donors, the cumulative frequency of public TCR beta family members distinguished carriers of CMV infection plus the relevant HLA type.

Sequencing took place on an Illumina HiSeq 1500. TCRdb reanalyzed the raw reads on its own, using fastp at Q25 for trimming and MiXCR for clone calling, and kept in-frame beta chains. Rows merge per CDR3 protein into single entries with the most common DNA and genes. The sample table records roughly 200,000 distinct CDR3 sequences; 8% to 10% of these occur just once. Around 4.4% of the sample lies in the top ten. The clonotype was recovered from a human donor in good health (CMV status not recorded). Some clones in this sample may be carry-over from other donors' samples. The material sequenced was PBMCs.

The base sequence is TGCGCCAGCAGCCAGCCCCTATCCGTGGAGCTGTTTTTT. It specifies CASSQPLSVELFF. The receptor chain draws on TRBV5-1 and TRBJ2-2; the D gene is not confidently resolved. The CDR3 has 13 amino acids, counting the end cysteine and phenylalanine. Of the read, only the CDR3 DNA is kept; its 39 bases are in frame from base 1. The germline V gene encodes CDR1 SGHRS and CDR2 YFSETQ. The V and J ends are trimmed by 4 bases and 10 bases, leaving 14 bases between them.